The 15 T cell receptor beta chains reported below all come from one sample, sequenced in a study of beta chain features in type 1 diabetes (dated by TCRdb to 2017 to 2018). Results the study describes overall, beyond this receptor: A moderate but significant shortening of TCRB CDR3 length was observed in type 1 diabetes patients in all four CD4+ subsets.

The method behind the library was the immunoSEQ multiplex PCR assay. The entire amount of isolated RNA was reverse transcribed using the High Capacity cDNA Reverse Transcription Kit, so the sequenced TCRB transcripts were expressed ones. Drawn from immuneACCESS, this table holds only the in-frame rearrangements with V and J called that TCRdb kept. Clones are partly lost; checked studies trace under half to an unresolved V gene and leave the rest unexplained. This sample lists 120,000 or so clones; 17% were detected once. Together, the top ten hold around 2.7% of the sample. No antigens are known for them. Sample: central memory CD4+ T cells from blood. These receptors were obtained from a young man with type 1 diabetes.

This clone was observed a few times. The chain uses TRBV4-1 and TRBJ1-1, with D perhaps matching TRBD1 (5 bases). The V and J ends lost 0 bases and 5 bases respectively, with 7 bases between them. Germline CDR1 and CDR2: MGHRA and YSYEKL. The CDR3 runs to 13 residues. The CDR3: CASSQERGTEAFF. The CDR3 DNA reads as TGCGCCAGCAGCCAAGAGAGGGGAACTGAAGCTTTCTTT.

This clone turned up a few times. J is TRBJ2-5 and V is TRBV2; 7 nucleotides match TRBD1. The germline V gene encodes CDR1 SNHLY and CDR2 FYNNEI. V lost 1 base to trimming and J lost 5 bases; unmatched junction nucleotides: 4. The CDR3 sequence is 14 residues long. In DNA, the CDR3 is TGTGCCAGCAGTGAAGGACAGGGTACGGAGACCCAGTACTTC. This translates into CASSEGQGTETQYF.

This clone occurred a few times. The chain employs TRBV6-5 and TRBJ1-3; D unresolved. The germline V and J ends were trimmed by 0 bases and 4 bases, with 13 bases remaining between them. The V gene's germline CDR1 is MNHEY and CDR2 SVGAGI. The CDR3 spans 16 residues. The DNA for the CDR3 is TGTGCCAGCAGTTACTCGCAGCGCATCGTGGGAAACACCATATATTTT. It specifies CASSYSQRIVGNTIYF.

In its sample, this clone was seen a few times. The V gene is TRBV2, the J gene TRBJ2-5; D is ambiguous. The CDR3 loop spans 13 amino acids. Germline values: CDR1 SNHLY, CDR2 FYNNEI. V was pared by 6 bases and J by 5 bases, with 13 bases between. The CDR3 spells CASSLEWDETQYF. The CDR3 DNA sequence: TGTGCCAGCAGCCTCGAGTGGGATGAGACCCAGTACTTC.

This sequence joins TRBV15 and TRBJ2-7; D may be TRBD1 or TRBD2 (5 bases each). This CDR3 region has 14 residues. V lost 0 bases and J lost 2, with 8 bases in between. CDR1 and CDR2 (germline): LNHNV, YYDKDF (reference sequence). The CDR3 spells CATSRDEGPYEQYF. The CDR3 DNA reads TGTGCCACCAGCAGAGATGAGGGGCCCTACGAGCAGTACTTC.

The chain employs TRBV28 and TRBJ2-3; 7 bases line up with TRBD2. Germline trimming cut 7 bases from V and 0 bases from J; bases unmatched to any gene: 10. The germline gives CDR1 MDHEN, CDR2 SYDVKM. This CDR3 comprises 16 residues. The CDR3 is CASILGGTGSTDTQYF. CDR3 in DNA: TGTGCCAGCATCCTGGGGGGGACTGGGAGCACAGATACGCAGTATTTT. Drawing the rest from reference TRBV28 and TRBJ2-3, the complete variable domain is DVKVTQSSRYLVKRTGEKVFLECVQDMDHENMFWYRQDPGLGLRLIYFSYDVKMKEKGDIPEGYSVSREKKERFSLILESASTNQTSMYLCASILGGTGSTDTQYFGPGTRLTVL.

This sequence joins TRBV19 and TRBJ2-7, with 8 bases that match TRBD1. This CDR3 region has 15 residues. V was pared by 4 bases and J by 3 bases, with 8 bases of the junction left unmatched. Germline assignment: CDR1 LNHDA and CDR2 SQIVND (reference sequence). The DNA for the CDR3 is TGTGCCAGTAGTAGATACGGACAGGGTGGCTACGAGCAGTACTTC. It is translated as CASSRYGQGGYEQYF. Filled out from reference TRBV19 and TRBJ2-7, the complete variable domain reads DGGITQSPKYLFRKEGQNVTLSCEQNLNHDAMYWYRQDPGQGLRLIYYSQIVNDFQKGDIAEGYSVSREKKESFPLTVTSAQKNPTAFYLCASSRYGQGGYEQYFGPGTRLTVT.

This clone was observed a few times. The chain has TRBV6-5 and TRBJ1-2, with unresolved D. Germline assignment: CDR1 MNHEY and CDR2 SVGAGI. The V and J ends lost 6 bases and 5 bases respectively, with 10 bases between them. The CDR3 runs to 12 residues. The CDR3 reads CASRTDGYGYTF. The CDR3 DNA reads TGTGCCAGCAGGACCGACGGGTATGGCTACACCTTC.

There are many counts of this clone. V usage is TRBV15 and J usage is TRBJ2-3, with TRBD1 matching over 7 bases. V shed 1 base and J 6 bases; nucleotides not matched to a gene: 4. The CDR3 is 14 residues long. Germline assignment: CDR1 LNHNV and CDR2 YYDKDF (reference sequence). DNA for the CDR3: TGTGCCACCAGCAGAGGACAGGGAAGGGATACGCAGTATTTT. It translates to CATSRGQGRDTQYF.

This clone was seen a handful of times. The rearrangement links TRBV4-3 to TRBJ2-7; D gene uncertain. The CDR3 runs to 13 residues. Germline CDR1 LGHNA, CDR2 YSLEER. Trimming removed 1 base from V and 3 bases from J, with 7 bases in between. Here the CDR3 reads CASSQARDYEQYF. The CDR3 DNA reads TGCGCCAGCAGCCAAGCGAGAGACTACGAGCAGTACTTC.

This clone was seen a few times. This rearrangement joins TRBV4-2 to TRBJ2-5; D gene uncertain. The germline V gene encodes CDR1 LGHNA and CDR2 YNFKEQ. Trimming pared 4 bases from V and 0 bases from J, leaving 12 bases between. The CDR3 runs to 15 residues. The DNA for the CDR3 is TGTGCCAGCAGCCCAGTTAGGGCTAACCAAGAGACCCAGTACTTC. This sequence encodes CASSPVRANQETQYF.

This clone was picked up a small number of times. The rearrangement joins TRBV7-2 to TRBJ1-2; 7 bases agree with TRBD1. This CDR3 contains 13 residues. Germline V gives CDR1 SGHTA, CDR2 FQGNSA. V shed 3 bases, J shed 7 bases, and the junction held 5 bases outside the gene matches. CDR3 protein: CASSLNRGSGYTF. The CDR3 DNA follows: TGTGCCAGCAGCTTGAACAGGGGATCTGGCTACACCTTC.

The sample holds a few counts of this clone. The chain joins TRBV29-1 to TRBJ1-1, with D unresolved. The CDR3 is 11 residues long. Trimming stripped 2 bases from V and 4 bases from J, with 5 bases between. The germline gives CDR1 SQVTM, CDR2 ANQGSEA. The CDR3 DNA reads TGCAGCGTTGAATCCCTCACTGAAGCTTTCTTT. Translating gives CSVESLTEAFF.

This clone was counted only a few times. This sequence joins TRBV11-2 and TRBJ2-1; 11 nucleotides align to TRBD1. V was pared by 5 bases and J by 7 bases, with 10 bases of the junction left unmatched. This CDR3 is built from 16 residues. The germline gives CDR1 SGHAT, CDR2 FQNNGV. DNA of the CDR3: TGTGCCAGCAGCCGTAGGTGGGACAGGGGGGCTAATGAGCAGTTCTTC. The encoded protein is CASSRRWDRGANEQFF.

V is TRBV6-5 and J is TRBJ2-3; D may be TRBD1 (6 bases). V was trimmed by 2 bases and J by 5 bases, leaving 11 bases between them. CDR3 size: 14 residues. CDR1 is MNHEY and CDR2 is SVGAGI in the germline V gene. CDR3 amino acids: CASSYDRSGDTQYF. CDR3 bases: TGTGCCAGCAGTTACGACAGGTCGGGAGATACGCAGTATTTT.